This TCR beta chain came from a study of blood T cell repertoires in COVID-19. Study-level background: Samples taken during acute and convalescent COVID-19 were collected in the United States, Italy and Spain.

The length of the CDR3 is 16 residues. Germline values: CDR1 LNHNV, CDR2 YYDKDF (reference sequence). The J segment lost 0 bases and the V segment lost 0 bases, leaving 3 bases of the junction unmatched. In the original analysis: Estimation of nucleated cell counts relied on the amplification of reference gene primers. Produced via immunoSEQ multiplex PCR; TCRdb's table is partial and in-frame only. V, J and clone size reflect that table, while D and trimming were determined from the DNA. The sample consists of some 280,000 clones, over 80% of them appearing once. This sequence joins TRBV15 and TRBJ2-3; 7 nucleotides line up with TRBD1. Sequencing was performed on peripheral blood. The clonotype comes from a woman between 50 and 59 years old with active or convalescent COVID-19. CDR3 protein: CATSREMTGSTDTQYF. The CDR3 nucleotides read TGTGCCACCAGCAGAGAAATGACAGGGAGCACAGATACGCAGTATTTT.